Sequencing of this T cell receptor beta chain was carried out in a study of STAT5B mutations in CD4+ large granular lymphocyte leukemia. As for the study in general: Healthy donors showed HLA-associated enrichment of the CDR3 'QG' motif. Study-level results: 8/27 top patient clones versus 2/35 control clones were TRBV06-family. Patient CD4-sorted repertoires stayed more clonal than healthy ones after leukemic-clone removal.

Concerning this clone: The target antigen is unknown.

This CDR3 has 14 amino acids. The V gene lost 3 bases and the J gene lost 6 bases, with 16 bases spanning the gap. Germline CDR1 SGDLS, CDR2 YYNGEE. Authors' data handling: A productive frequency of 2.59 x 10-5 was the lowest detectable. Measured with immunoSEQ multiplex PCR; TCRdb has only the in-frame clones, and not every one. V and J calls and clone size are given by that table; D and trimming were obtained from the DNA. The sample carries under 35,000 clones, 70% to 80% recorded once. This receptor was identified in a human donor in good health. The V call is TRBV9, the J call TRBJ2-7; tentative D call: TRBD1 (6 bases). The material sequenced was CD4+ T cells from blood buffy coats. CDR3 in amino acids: CASSGAPWGREQYF. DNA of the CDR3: TGTGCCAGCAGCGGAGCCCCCTGGGGGCGCGAGCAGTACTTC.